A selection of T cell receptor beta chains follows, all from one sample in a study of T cell clonotyping in hematopoietic cell transplantation. Data came from immunoSEQ multiplex PCR; TCRdb stores just in-frame clones and leaves some out. The repertoire holds roughly 15,000 clones, with roughly nine tenths as singletons. The sample taken for sequencing was peripheral blood mononuclear cells. All receptors derive from a man in his fifties or sixties in good health. Some clones in this sample may be carry-over from other donors' samples. Both conserved end residues are part of each CDR3. The order of the fields is D gene, V gene, CDR3 protein. The D gene is left open where the match is weak.

D gene: .; V gene: TRBV5-8; CDR3 protein: CASSLEPGQPQHF
D gene: .; V gene: TRBV28; CDR3 protein: CASTGPSQPQHF
D gene: .; V gene: TRBV14; CDR3 protein: CASSPPPGLTYAGANVLTF
D gene: .; V gene: TRBV19; CDR3 protein: CASSRAGVGNTIYF
D gene: TRBD1; V gene: TRBV29-1; CDR3 protein: CSVEDRQGWGTDTQYF
D gene: .; V gene: TRBV7-2; CDR3 protein: CASSAALGYGYTF
D gene: .; V gene: TRBV21-1; CDR3 protein: CASSRWTASTDTQYF
D gene: .; V gene: TRBV7-9; CDR3 protein: CASSLGLAEQYF
D gene: .; V gene: TRBV29-1; CDR3 protein: CSVGSRNQPQHF
D gene: TRBD1; V gene: TRBV2; CDR3 protein: CASRWTGQNSPLHF
D gene: .; V gene: TRBV4-1; CDR3 protein: CASSQDDLGTSGYGYTF
D gene: .; V gene: TRBV6-1; CDR3 protein: CASRSGELFF
D gene: .; V gene: TRBV7-9; CDR3 protein: CASSLEREPQHF
D gene: .; V gene: TRBV2; CDR3 protein: CASSGVGASNQPQHF